The next 15 T cell receptor beta chains were all read from a single sample in a study of T cells in Graves' hyperthyroidism and ophthalmopathy. Amplification yielded TCR beta CDR3 regions, with RNA transcripts as the source. The TCR CDR3 was amplified in a first-round RT-PCR using the HTBI primer set. MiXCR, applied by TCRdb to the multiplex PCR reads, yields one record per CDR3 protein. The table shows over 700,000 distinct CDR3 sequences, with about 38% occurring only once. What was sequenced was blood. The receptor source for this set is a man aged 18 to 29 with Graves' hyperthyroidism.

This clonotype was counted only a few times. J is TRBJ2-2 and V is TRBV19; 8 bases agree with TRBD1. Losses at the gene ends were 9 bases for V and 3 bases for J; bases not matched to a gene: 9. Germline CDR1 LNHDA, CDR2 SQIVND (reference sequence). The CDR3 consists of 15 residues. CDR3 sequence reads: CASARTGTYTGELFF. CDR3 DNA: TGTGCCAGCGCCCGGACAGGGACCTACACCGGGGAGCTGTTTTTT.

At least ten counts were recorded for this clonotype. The chain has TRBV7-9 and TRBJ1-2; no clear D gene. Germline V gives CDR1 SEHNR, CDR2 FQNEAQ (reference sequence). CDR3 length: 15 residues. V was pared by 4 bases and J by 2 bases, with 14 bases between. The CDR3 nucleotides are TGTGCCAGCAGCTCCGTCCTGAACACAAACTATGGCTACACCTTC. Translation: CASSSVLNTNYGYTF.

This chain joins TRBV6-5 and TRBJ1-4; D unclear. CDR1 and CDR2 (germline): MNHEY, SVGAGI. The V and J ends lost 4 bases and 5 bases respectively, with 14 bases between them. The CDR3 runs to 15 residues. This chain's CDR3 is CASSSRTTANEKLFF. Here the CDR3 DNA reads TGTGCCAGCAGTTCAAGGACCACTGCCAATGAAAAACTGTTTTTT.

Many counts were recorded for this clonotype. Here the CDR3 reads CASSLGHSQHF. The CDR3 nucleotides read TGTGCCAGCAGTTTAGGCCACTCCCAGCATTTT. The chain employs TRBV12-3 or TRBV12-4 and TRBJ1-5; D is uncertain. This CDR3 has 11 amino acids. V was shortened by 1 base and J by 11 bases, with 6 bases between the two germline ends.

This chain uses TRBV6-5 with TRBJ2-5; TRBD2 matches 9 bases. Trimming took 5 bases from V and 3 from J; bases not matched to a gene: 7. Germline lookup yields CDR1 MNHEY and CDR2 SVGAGI. CDR3 size: 15 residues. This CDR3 is CASSPSGAGKETQYF. CDR3 in DNA: TGTGCCAGCAGTCCTAGCGGGGCTGGAAAAGAGACCCAGTACTTC.

V is TRBV6-2 or TRBV6-3 and J is TRBJ1-1, with no clear D. CDR1 is MNHEY, CDR2 SVGEGT, per germline. Trimming took 8 bases from V and 1 from J, leaving 11 bases between them. The CDR3 totals 13 residues. CDR3 sequence reads: CASFWTPNTEAFF. DNA of the CDR3: TGTGCCAGCTTTTGGACCCCGAACACTGAAGCTTTCTTT.

The chain employs TRBV29-1 and TRBJ2-7; D is unclear. The germline gives CDR1 SQVTM, CDR2 ANQGSEA. The CDR3 covers 11 residues. The CDR3 coding sequence is TGCAGTGCGACGTGGGGTGGCGAGCAGTACTTC. Translating it yields CSATWGGEQYF.

This clonotype was observed a few times. The rearrangement links TRBV6-5 to TRBJ2-7; the D is unclear. Germline CDR1 and CDR2: MNHEY and SVGAGI. Trimming cost V 0 bases and J 2 bases, with 11 bases left between them. The CDR3 runs to 15 residues. The CDR3 DNA is TGTGCCAGCAGTTACTCGGTAGGCGGTACCTACGAGCAGTACTTC. This sequence encodes CASSYSVGGTYEQYF.

The chain uses TRBV13 and TRBJ2-2; TRBD1 aligns across 7 bases. J was trimmed by 4 bases and V by 4 bases; bases with no gene match: 9. The CDR3 totals 16 residues. Germline CDR1 reads PRHDT; CDR2 reads FYEKMQ (reference sequence). The CDR3 DNA follows: TGTGCCAGCAGCTCCGGAGAGGGGGCGTCCACCGGGGAGCTGTTTTTT. This sequence encodes CASSSGEGASTGELFF.

This clonotype has ten or more counts. The rearrangement joins TRBV29-1 to TRBJ1-1; no definite D call. The germline V and J ends were trimmed by 4 bases and 3 bases, with 6 bases remaining between them. Germline CDR1 and CDR2: SQVTM and ANQGSEA. The CDR3 extends over 11 amino acids. CDR3 bases: TGCAGCGTTGGTGGGTACACTGAAGCTTTCTTT. This sequence encodes CSVGGYTEAFF.

The chain combines TRBV7-9 with TRBJ2-5, with a possible D match to TRBD2 (6 bases). V was clipped by 5 bases and J by 5 bases, with 21 bases between them. Germline lookup yields CDR1 SEHNR and CDR2 FQNEAQ (reference sequence). The CDR3 contains 16 residues. For the CDR3, the DNA is TGTGCCAGCAGCCCGGGAGCGGCCCGAGGGATGGAGACCCAGTACTTC. Its translation: CASSPGAARGMETQYF.

As regards this clonotype: This may be a read error, as it is one base from a much larger clone. V is TRBV2 and J is TRBJ2-7; 7 bases line up with TRBD1. The CDR3 runs to 12 residues. Losses at the gene ends were 5 bases for V and 4 bases for J; bases not matched to a gene: 2. Germline values: CDR1 SNHLY, CDR2 FYNNEI. The chain's CDR3 is CASSNRGYEQYF. CDR3 bases: TGTGCCAGCAGTAACAGGGGATACGAGCAGTACTTC.

This clonotype has a count of ten or more. The genes are TRBV29-1 and TRBJ2-7; D is perhaps TRBD1 (6 bases). This CDR3 comprises 13 residues. Trimming shortened V by 6 bases and J by 0 bases, and 12 bases separated the two germline ends. Germline CDR1 and CDR2: SQVTM and ANQGSEA. The CDR3 DNA reads TGCAGCGTCGTCCCGGGACACTCCTACGAGCAGTACTTC. Its translation is CSVVPGHSYEQYF.

This clonotype was seen repeatedly, ten times or more. The chain has TRBV9 and TRBJ1-2; D remains unclear. CDR1 is SGDLS and CDR2 is YYNGEE in the germline V gene. Trimming took 2 bases from V and 4 from J, leaving 9 bases between them. The CDR3 has 13 residues. The CDR3 here is CASSVGGSYGYTF. CDR3 coding DNA: TGTGCCAGCAGCGTCGGCGGCTCCTATGGCTACACCTTC.

This clonotype was recorded at least ten times. V is TRBV7-9 and J is TRBJ1-1; a weak D match, TRBD1 (6 bases). V lost 5 bases and J 7 bases, leaving 11 bases between the germline ends. Germline V gene data show CDR1 as SEHNR and CDR2 as FQNEAQ (reference sequence). The CDR3 has 12 residues. CDR3 sequence reads: CASSHREGEAFF. The CDR3 nucleotides are TGTGCCAGCAGCCACAGGGAGGGTGAAGCTTTCTTT.